The 27 T cell receptor beta chains reported below all come from one sample, sequenced in a study of blood T cell repertoires in COVID-19. Repertoires were generated with immunoSEQ multiplex PCR, while TCRdb's copy carries only in-frame clones and drops some. The sample gives around 75,000 clones, more than 70% of which show up once; 1.1% to 1.5% is in the top ten. The sample taken for sequencing was peripheral blood. The origin of the receptors is a human donor in a cohort sampled during active COVID-19.

V usage is TRBV6-1 and J usage is TRBJ1-1; 7 bases align to TRBD1. V lost 4 bases and J lost 4; bases outside the gene matches: 15. This CDR3 comprises 17 residues. Germline loops: CDR1 MNHNS, CDR2 SASEGT. The DNA of the CDR3 is TGTGCCAGCAGTGGTCCACAGGGGAACAGGTACGGCACTGAAGCTTTCTTT. Translating gives CASSGPQGNRYGTEAFF.

The chain links TRBV3-1 (or the pseudogene TRBV3-2) to TRBJ1-4; D is possibly TRBD1 (5 bases). Germline V gives CDR1 LGHDT, CDR2 YNNKEL (reference sequence). V was clipped by 4 bases and J by 4 bases, with 16 bases between them. The CDR3 loop spans 16 amino acids. The CDR3 DNA reads TGTGCCAGCAGCCTGCTTGGGGCACAGCTTAATGAAAAACTGTTTTTT. Translation: CASSLLGAQLNEKLFF.

The chain has TRBV6-5 and TRBJ2-7, with 7 bases lining up with TRBD2. Germline values: CDR1 MNHEY, CDR2 SVGAGI. The CDR3 is 14 residues long. Trimming removed 6 bases from V and 3 bases from J; junction bases left unmatched: 8. The CDR3 reads CASSYGAGHYEQYV. CDR3 coding DNA: TGTGCCAGCAGCTATGGAGCGGGGCACTACGAGCAGTACGTC.

The chain carries TRBV7-9 and TRBJ1-1; D is unresolved. In germline, CDR1 is SEHNR, CDR2 FQNEAQ (reference sequence). The CDR3 is made up of 13 amino acids. Deletions cut 5 bases from V and 0 bases from J, with 7 bases between. CDR3 sequence (DNA): TGTGCCAGCAGCCCCCAGATGAACACTGAAGCTTTCTTT. Residues: CASSPQMNTEAFF.

This chain joins TRBV7-6 and TRBJ2-3; 8 positions agree with TRBD2. The germline gives CDR1 SGHVS, CDR2 FNYEAQ. Losses at the gene ends were 3 bases for V and 2 bases for J; bases not matched to a gene: 7. CDR3 size: 16 residues. For the CDR3, the DNA is TGTGCCAGCAGCTTCCTTGCGGGAGGCAACACAGATACGCAGTATTTT. It yields the protein CASSFLAGGNTDTQYF.

The rearrangement links TRBV28 to TRBJ2-5; TRBD1 matches at 10 bases. CDR3 length: 13 amino acids. The trim removed 8 bases at V and 5 bases at J, leaving 5 bases unmatched. Germline CDR1 and CDR2: MDHEN and SYDVKM. As DNA, the CDR3 is TGTGCCAGCCGGACAGGGGGGAGGGAGACCCAGTACTTC. This encodes CASRTGGRETQYF.

This sequence joins TRBV7-8 and TRBJ1-2; D gene unclear. Between the trimmed V and J ends, which lost 5 bases and 5 bases, there was a span of 9 bases. The CDR3 extends over 12 amino acids. The germline V gene has CDR1 SGHVS and CDR2 FQNEAQ. The CDR3 DNA follows: TGTGCCAGCAGCCCCAACAGATATGGCTACACCTTC. It translates to CASSPNRYGYTF.

V usage is TRBV7-9 and J usage is TRBJ1-6; the match to TRBD1 covers 7 bases. The CDR3 loop spans 18 amino acids. The germline V gene has CDR1 SEHNR and CDR2 FQNEAQ (reference sequence). V shed 5 bases and J 4 bases; nucleotides not matched to a gene: 14. CDR3 sequence reads: CASSPGQALKEYNSPLHF. The CDR3, as DNA: TGTGCCAGCAGCCCCGGACAGGCCCTCAAAGAATATAATTCACCCCTCCACTTT.

The J gene is TRBJ2-1, the V gene TRBV29-1; D might be TRBD2 (5 bases). In germline, CDR1 is SQVTM, CDR2 ANQGSEA. V was shortened by 4 bases and J by 5 bases, with 15 bases between the two germline ends. The CDR3 contains 14 residues. CDR3 bases: TGCAGCGTTGCCCCGCGGCTAGCTGACAATGAGCAGTTCTTC. It yields the protein CSVAPRLADNEQFF.

The chain employs TRBV5-6 and TRBJ2-3; 9 bases fit TRBD1. The germline V gene encodes CDR1 SGHDT and CDR2 YYEEEE. The CDR3 spans 16 residues. V dropped 2 bases and J dropped 5; count of bases not matched to a gene: 9. Written as DNA, the CDR3 is TGTGCCAGCAGCTTCTTTGTGACAGGGGGTTTAGATACGCAGTATTTT. This gives the protein CASSFFVTGGLDTQYF.

The chain is built from TRBV9 and TRBJ2-5; TRBD2 aligns across 10 bases. The ends lost 5 bases at V and 5 bases at J; junction bases unmatched: 3. Germline CDR1 and CDR2: SGDLS and YYNGEE. This CDR3 has 13 amino acids. The CDR3 nucleotides read TGTGCCAGCAGATCTAGCGGGAGTGAGACCCAGTACTTC. Translating gives CASRSSGSETQYF.

J is TRBJ2-5 and V is TRBV11-2, with TRBD1 matching 7 bases. Trimming cost V 3 bases and J 2 bases; bases outside gene matches: 9. The germline V gene encodes CDR1 SGHAT and CDR2 FQNNGV. This CDR3 has 16 amino acids. The CDR3, as DNA: TGTGCCAGCAGCTTGGCCTTTGGACAGGAACAAGAGACCCAGTACTTC. This codes for CASSLAFGQEQETQYF.

The chain uses TRBV5-1 and TRBJ2-7, with D possibly being TRBD2 (7 bases). Trimming cost V 3 bases and J 2 bases, with 18 bases left between them. Per germline, CDR1 SGHRS and CDR2 YFSETQ. The CDR3 spans 16 residues. The CDR3 sequence is CASSSGAGAGTYEQYF. The CDR3 bases are TGCGCCAGCAGCTCTGGGGCGGGGGCGGGAACCTACGAGCAGTACTTC.

This sequence joins TRBV19 and TRBJ2-3; 7 positions agree with TRBD1. The CDR3 length is 13 residues. V lost 4 bases to trimming and J lost 4 bases; unmatched junction nucleotides: 2. In germline, CDR1 is LNHDA, CDR2 SQIVND (reference sequence). This chain's CDR3 is CASSRTGADTQYF. The CDR3 DNA reads as TGTGCCAGTAGTAGAACAGGGGCAGATACGCAGTATTTT.

This rearrangement joins TRBV3-1 (or the pseudogene TRBV3-2) to TRBJ2-5; TRBD1 matches at 7 bases. CDR3 length equals 17 residues. The V segment lost 1 base and the J segment 4 bases; nucleotides outside the gene matches: 12. Germline CDR1 reads LGHDT; CDR2 reads YNNKEL (reference sequence). The CDR3 is CASSQGDSWALGETQYF. The DNA of the CDR3 is TGTGCCAGCAGCCAAGGGGACAGTTGGGCTCTGGGAGAGACCCAGTACTTC.

The chain is built from TRBV27 and TRBJ2-3; the D gene is possibly TRBD1 (7 bases). The CDR3 is 15 amino acids. CDR1 and CDR2 (germline): MNHEY, SMNVEV (reference sequence). The V end was cut by 2 bases, the J end by 9 bases, with 18 bases between. CDR3 sequence (DNA): TGTGCCAGCAGTTTAAGCGCCAGGGGGGTGAGGACGCAGTATTTT. It is translated as CASSLSARGVRTQYF.

The rearrangement joins TRBV2 to TRBJ2-2; D possibly corresponds to TRBD1 (5 bases). This CDR3 spans 14 amino acids. CDR1 SNHLY and CDR2 FYNNEI come from the germline V gene. V lost 9 bases to trimming and J lost 0 bases, with 11 bases between them. The CDR3 region has the DNA TGTGCCAGTGACAGAACCGCGAACACCGGGGAGCTGTTTTTT. It specifies CASDRTANTGELFF.

V and J are TRBV28 and TRBJ2-7, with D maybe TRBD1 (6 bases). The CDR3 covers 14 residues. Between the trimmed V and J ends, which lost 5 bases and 4 bases, there was a span of 15 bases. Germline V lookup: CDR1 MDHEN, CDR2 SYDVKM. CDR3 bases: TGTGCCAGCAGTAGTCCGGGACAAAGTTACGAGCAGTACTTC. This gives the protein CASSSPGQSYEQYF.

The V and J genes are TRBV27 and TRBJ2-7, with TRBD1 matching over 7 bases. Trimming cost V 4 bases and J 3 bases; bases outside gene matches: 12. Germline V gene lookup returns CDR1 MNHEY and CDR2 SMNVEV (reference sequence). The CDR3 has 16 amino acids. The CDR3 region is CASSSFTGAVIYEQYF. The CDR3, as DNA: TGTGCCAGCAGTTCGTTCACAGGGGCCGTGATCTACGAGCAGTACTTC.

The chain is built from TRBV7-9 and TRBJ1-2; 7 nucleotides match TRBD1. The junction had 5 bases not matched to a gene; V was cut back by 6 bases and J by 7 bases. Germline loops: CDR1 SEHNR, CDR2 FQNEAQ (reference sequence). This CDR3 is built from 12 residues. In DNA form, the CDR3 reads TGTGCCAGCAGGGGGACAGAGCTTGGCTACACCTTC. This translates into CASRGTELGYTF.

CDR3 coding DNA: TGTGCCAGCAGCTTGGAACTAGCGGGGGCCTACAATGAGCAGTTCTTC. The encoded protein is CASSLELAGAYNEQFF. The V and J genes are TRBV7-2 and TRBJ2-1, with TRBD2 matching 11 bases. This CDR3 spans 16 amino acids. J gave up 2 bases and V 3 bases, and 3 bases lay outside the gene matches. Germline values: CDR1 SGHTA, CDR2 FQGNSA.

V usage is TRBV6-1 and J usage is TRBJ2-7; D is possibly TRBD1 (6 bases). Germline V gene lookup returns CDR1 MNHNS and CDR2 SASEGT. The CDR3 spans 13 residues. The V and J ends lost 2 bases and 3 bases respectively, with 8 bases between them. CDR3: CASSETGYYEQYF. CDR3 sequence (DNA): TGTGCCAGCAGTGAAACAGGGTACTACGAGCAGTACTTC.

This chain joins TRBV6-5 and TRBJ2-7; D unresolved. V was cut by 7 bases and J by 2 bases, with 12 bases left in between. The CDR3 loop spans 13 amino acids. Germline-derived CDR1 and CDR2 are MNHEY and SVGAGI. The CDR3, as DNA: TGTGCCAGCACCGGGTCGGTGGCCTACGAGCAGTACTTC. Protein product: CASTGSVAYEQYF.

The chain couples TRBV28 to TRBJ2-7; TRBD1 matches at 9 bases. Germline CDR1 MDHEN, CDR2 SYDVKM. There are 15 residues in the CDR3. The ends lost 5 bases at V and 1 base at J; junction bases unmatched: 6. CDR3 sequence: CASSVPGTGSYEQYF. The CDR3 DNA reads as TGTGCCAGCAGTGTCCCCGGGACAGGGTCCTACGAGCAGTACTTC.

The chain couples TRBV19 to TRBJ1-2, with no clear D. Germline lookup yields CDR1 LNHDA and CDR2 SQIVND (reference sequence). Trimming cost V 6 bases and J 7 bases, with 15 bases left between them. The CDR3 extends over 13 amino acids. CDR3 protein: CASSPNERAGYTF. The DNA of the CDR3 is TGTGCCAGTAGCCCGAATGAGAGGGCTGGCTACACCTTC.

The V and J genes are TRBV5-4 and TRBJ1-3; 10 bases map to TRBD1. With V trimmed by 4 bases and J by 4 bases, 14 bases remained unmatched. CDR3 length: 18 amino acids. CDR1 and CDR2 (germline): SGHNT, YYREEE (reference sequence). The CDR3 spells CASSPRGQGTKLGNTIYF. DNA for the CDR3: TGTGCCAGCAGCCCGCGGGGACAGGGGACAAAGTTGGGAAACACCATATATTTT.

The chain joins TRBV7-2 to TRBJ1-5; the D is unclear. Trimming removed 4 bases at V and 5 bases at J, with 6 bases between. The germline V gene has CDR1 SGHTA and CDR2 FQGNSA. This CDR3 is built from 12 residues. The CDR3 sequence is CASSYSYQPQHF. In DNA form, the CDR3 reads TGTGCCAGCAGCTACTCCTATCAGCCCCAGCATTTT.